This T cell receptor (beta chain) was recorded in a study of OX40 agonist ivuxolimab in advanced cancers. General notes on the study: Ivuxolimab was an agonistic, fully human IgG2 monoclonal antibody directed against OX40 (CD134), a costimulatory receptor. Three dose-escalation patients achieved partial responses, one with hepatocellular carcinoma and two with cutaneous melanoma. Patients were allowed to have had prior anti-PD-1, anti-PD-L1 or anti-CTLA-4 therapy, and around two fifths of the dose-escalation patients had been treated with checkpoint inhibitors. Peripheral TCRbeta sequencing aimed to test whether ivuxolimab altered TCR sequence diversity and caused clonal T-cell expansion. Intravenous ivuxolimab was administered to patients every 2 weeks at six dose levels: 0.01, 0.1, 0.3, 1.5, 3 and 10 mg/kg. The paper describes the monotherapy dose-escalation part (N ≈ 52 patients) of the phase I trial of ivuxolimab. In the dose-escalation cohort, nearly 85% of patients were male, and the mean age was around 65 years with a range of roughly 23 to 79. Of the approximately 50 patients in dose escalation, 19 had hepatocellular carcinoma, roughly 15 had melanoma, 9 had renal cell carcinoma and 9 had head and neck cancer.

The study at large found these results: The antigen specificity of the peripheral T cells that underwent clonal expansion was not determined. Low levels of normalized T-cell clonal expansion were also seen in some patients who did not respond. Clonal expansion of both CD4+ and CD8+ blood T cells was observed from baseline to week 6 at doses 0.1 to 3.0 mg/kg. After ivuxolimab, more expanded clones were found on average in CD8+ T cells than in CD4+ T cells. In the 0.1-3.0 mg/kg groups, partial responders had among the lowest normalized peripheral clonal expansion, particularly in CD8+ T cells.

CDR1 and CDR2, looked up from the germline V gene, are SGHVS and FQNEAQ. From cysteine to phenylalanine, the CDR3 is 14 amino acids long. Of all the DNA, just the CDR3 is kept, 42 bases in frame from base 1. The V end loses 0 bases and the J end loses 7 bases, and a stretch of 13 bases separates them. Patients with autoimmune disease history or receiving systemic immunosuppression were excluded from the trial. Peripheral blood for TCR sequencing was collected from all dose cohorts at baseline, on cycle 4 day 1, and on cycle 7 day 1. Samples came from an open-label, multicenter, first-in-human phase I dose-escalation trial of ivuxolimab. Adults with locally advanced or metastatic melanoma, renal cell carcinoma, hepatocellular carcinoma or head and neck squamous cell carcinoma were enrolled in the trial. Before TCR sequencing, CD4+ and CD8+ T cells were separately sorted from peripheral blood. To sequence the TCRbeta CDR3 region, genomic DNA was isolated from the sorted cells. The immunoSEQ Assay was used for sequencing of TCRbeta CDR3 regions. In TCRdb, the immuneACCESS table is reduced to in-frame sequences with V and J assigned. These tables do not hold every clone; where another copy was compared, an unresolved V gene accounts for under half, and the others remain unexplained. The sample has 55,000 to 65,000 clones on record, around four fifths of them singletons. The ten largest clones capture roughly 1.9% of the sample.

Note on this clone: Its specific antigen is unknown. One base away there is no much larger clone; base qualities are not given.

The TCR comes from an adult with an advanced solid tumor such as melanoma, head and neck, liver or kidney cancer. The chain is made from TRBV7-8 and TRBJ2-7; the D call is possibly TRBD1 or TRBD2, each sharing 6 bases. Sample: CD4+ or CD8+ T cells sorted from blood, taken in a trial of the OX40 agonist ivuxolimab. The DNA is as follows: TGTGCCAGCAGCTTAGCCGGGGGCCAGCGGGAGCAGTACTTC. It codes for CASSLAGGQREQYF.